The 10 T cell receptor beta chains listed next were all sequenced from one sample in a study of shared clonotypes between healthy human individuals. Profiled with immunoSEQ multiplex PCR; TCRdb holds only in-frame clones, not every one. Of about 2.1 million clones in the sample, 85% to 95% were seen once. CD8 cells regarded as naive lacked CD45RO, were positively chosen for CCR7, and omitted terminally differentiated effector memory CD45RA+ cells. The source material was naive CD8+ T cells from PBMCs. All receptors come from a man aged 18 to 30 in good health. Some clones in this sample may be carry-over from other donors' samples.

The V and J genes are TRBV7-9 and TRBJ2-2, with 8 bases aligning to TRBD2. Losses at the gene ends were 1 base for V and 6 bases for J; bases not matched to a gene: 10. The CDR3 extends over 17 amino acids. CDR1 and CDR2 (germline): SEHNR, FQNEAQ (reference sequence). CDR3: CASSLGLPGGEPGELFF. The CDR3, as DNA: TGTGCCAGCAGCTTAGGTCTCCCGGGAGGGGAGCCCGGGGAGCTGTTTTTT.

The chain recombines TRBV7-9 with TRBJ2-1, with D possibly matching TRBD1 (8 bases). The CDR3 covers 11 residues. Germline CDR1 and CDR2: SEHNR and FQNEAQ (reference sequence). The ends were cut back, 11 bases at V and 8 bases at J, with 13 bases in the middle. DNA of the CDR3: TGTGCCTGTACAGGGGGGGATGAGCAGTTCTTC. This sequence encodes CACTGGDEQFF.

With regard to this clone: The same CDR3 is also encoded by other DNA sequences in this sample. This sequence joins TRBV7-9 and TRBJ1-5; no firm D call. Germline V gene sequence: CDR1 SEHNR, CDR2 FQNEAQ (reference sequence). The CDR3 has 12 residues. V was trimmed by 0 bases and J by 7 bases, leaving 4 bases between them. Here the CDR3 reads CASSLAGQPQHF. The CDR3 coding sequence is TGTGCCAGCAGCTTAGCGGGACAGCCCCAGCATTTT.

The J gene is TRBJ2-7, the V gene TRBV6-1; 8 bases match TRBD2. The ends lost 4 bases at V and 5 bases at J; junction bases unmatched: 13. The CDR3 covers 16 residues. The germline gives CDR1 MNHNS, CDR2 SASEGT. Written as DNA, the CDR3 is TGTGCCAGCAGTGTGGGGCCCGGAGCGGGAGTCCACGAGCAGTACTTC. This gives the protein CASSVGPGAGVHEQYF.

The chain employs TRBV7-9 and TRBJ2-4; 7 bases align to TRBD2. CDR1 and CDR2 from the germline V gene are SEHNR and FQNEAQ (reference sequence). J gave up 6 bases and V 11 bases, and 10 bases lay outside the gene matches. CDR3 size: 13 residues. CDR3 in amino acids: CAHDRPGGNIQYF. For the CDR3, the DNA is TGTGCCCATGATCGGCCGGGGGGAAACATTCAGTACTTC.

The chain has TRBV7-8 and TRBJ2-1; a weak D match, TRBD2 (5 bases). Germline CDR1 and CDR2: SGHVS and FQNEAQ. This CDR3 spans 14 amino acids. Trimming stripped 1 base from V and 8 bases from J, with 12 bases between. The CDR3 loop reads CASSLGGRAHEQFF. For the CDR3, the DNA is TGTGCCAGCAGCTTAGGCGGGCGGGCCCATGAGCAGTTCTTC.

This clone has only one observation. CDR3 nucleotide sequence: TGTGCCAGCATCCCAGCGGGACTGTACACCGGGGAGCTGTTTTTT. Translating gives CASIPAGLYTGELFF. The chain recombines TRBV7-9 with TRBJ2-2; TRBD2 agrees at 7 bases. V lost 7 bases to trimming and J lost 3 bases; unmatched junction nucleotides: 8. This CDR3 is 15 amino acids long. CDR1 is SEHNR and CDR2 is FQNEAQ in the germline V gene (reference sequence).

The V and J genes are TRBV15 and TRBJ2-7; a weak D match, TRBD2 (6 bases). The germline gives CDR1 LNHNV, CDR2 YYDKDF (reference sequence). This CDR3 has 15 amino acids. Trimming pared 0 bases from V and 7 bases from J, leaving 16 bases between. Here the CDR3 reads CATSRDQEGDWEQYF. Here the CDR3 DNA reads TGTGCCACCAGCAGAGATCAGGAGGGTGATTGGGAGCAGTACTTC.

The chain employs TRBV6-6 and TRBJ2-7; D could derive from TRBD1 or TRBD2 (5 bases each). The CDR3 consists of 13 residues. V was trimmed by 6 bases and J by 7 bases, leaving 16 bases between them. Germline lookup yields CDR1 MNHNY and CDR2 SVGAGI (reference sequence). The DNA of the CDR3 is TGTGCCAGCAGCCCGGGACGGGCGTTGGAGCAGTACTTC. Translating it yields CASSPGRALEQYF.

This clone has just a few counts. The V gene is TRBV6-1, the J gene TRBJ1-1; TRBD1 aligns across 7 bases. Germline V lookup: CDR1 MNHNS, CDR2 SASEGT. The CDR3 is 16 residues long. With 4 bases clipped from V and 1 base from J, the junction kept 9 bases outside the gene matches. The CDR3 reads CASSAGTAPGNTEAFF. CDR3 nucleotides: TGTGCCAGCAGTGCGGGGACAGCTCCTGGGAACACTGAAGCTTTCTTT.